Below are 7 T cell receptor beta chains sequenced from a single sample in a study of Graves' ophthalmopathy and Graves' hyperthyroidism. RNA transcripts were the source from which TCR beta CDR3 regions were amplified. HTBI primers were used in a first-round RT-PCR, which preceded a second-round multiplex PCR. TCRdb called the multiplex PCR reads again in MiXCR, with one record for every CDR3 protein. The sample has nearly 400,000 distinct CDR3 sequences, about 17% seen once. The sequencing sample was made of peripheral blood. The receptors stem from a woman aged 18-35 years with Graves' ophthalmopathy.

At least ten counts were recorded for this clonotype. V is TRBV28 and J is TRBJ1-5; D perhaps matches TRBD1 (6 bases). V lost 8 bases and J 15 bases, leaving 17 bases between the germline ends. The CDR3 sequence is 11 residues long. Germline V gene data show CDR1 as MDHEN and CDR2 as SYDVKM. The CDR3 protein is CASGTTGTSHF. The CDR3 DNA is TGTGCCAGCGGCACGACTGGGACATCGCATTTT.

This clonotype came up many times. The V and J genes are TRBV19 and TRBJ1-1; 8 bases fit TRBD1. The CDR3 runs 13 residues. Germline V gives CDR1 LNHDA, CDR2 SQIVND (reference sequence). The ends lost 5 bases at V and 3 bases at J; junction bases unmatched: 2. The CDR3 DNA follows: TGTGCCAGTAGTCAACAGGGGGACACTGAAGCTTTCTTT. Encoded protein: CASSQQGDTEAFF. The full variable domain, in which reference TRBV19 and TRBJ1-1 provide the parts outside the CDR3, is DGGITQSPKYLFRKEGQNVTLSCEQNLNHDAMYWYRQDPGQGLRLIYYSQIVNDFQKGDIAEGYSVSREKKESFPLTVTSAQKNPTAFYLCASSQQGDTEAFFGQGTRLTVV.

This clonotype came up many times. The chain links TRBV6-1 to TRBJ2-7; 7 bases line up with TRBD1. V was clipped by 5 bases and J by 0 bases; unmatched bases: 7. Germline V CDR1 and CDR2: MNHNS, SASEGT. The CDR3 covers 15 residues. The CDR3 reads CASSMGTASSYEQYF. As DNA, the CDR3 is TGTGCCAGCAGTATGGGGACAGCTAGCTCCTACGAGCAGTACTTC.

This chain connects TRBV6-1 to TRBJ1-2, with TRBD1 as a possible D gene (5 bases). The CDR3 extends over 15 amino acids. V lost 3 bases and J 2 bases, leaving 13 bases between the germline ends. CDR1 MNHNS and CDR2 SASEGT come from the germline V gene. The CDR3 loop is CASSEWGPLNYGYTF. The CDR3 DNA follows: TGTGCCAGCAGTGAGTGGGGACCTTTGAACTATGGCTACACCTTC.

V usage is TRBV12-3 or TRBV12-4 and J usage is TRBJ2-3; no firm D call. V was shortened by 7 bases and J by 2 bases, with 19 bases between the two germline ends. CDR3 length: 16 amino acids. In DNA, the CDR3 is TGTGCCAGCACTACCACCTGGGAACTCAACACAGATACGCAGTATTTT. Residues: CASTTTWELNTDTQYF.

The chain combines TRBV18 with TRBJ1-1; no clear D gene. Trimming removed 2 bases at V and 3 bases at J, with 13 bases between. CDR3 size: 15 residues. CDR1 is KGHSH and CDR2 is LQKENI in the germline V gene. CDR3 bases: TGTGCCAGCTCACCAGTTCGGCTCATGGACACTGAAGCTTTCTTT. It is translated as CASSPVRLMDTEAFF.

This clonotype showed up many times. The chain combines TRBV7-2 with TRBJ1-5, with no clear D. Germline CDR1 reads SGHTA; CDR2 reads FQGNSA. V was clipped by 1 base and J by 1 base, with 5 bases between them. There are 14 residues in the CDR3. The CDR3 loop reads CASSLDMSNQPQHF. Written as DNA, the CDR3 is TGTGCCAGCAGCTTAGACATGAGCAATCAGCCCCAGCATTTT.